What follows is one TCR beta chain and its context. The sample belongs to a study of preoperative IRX-2 immunotherapy in early breast cancer. The treatment is: preoperative locoregional IRX-2 cytokine immunotherapy. Preoperative locoregional IRX-2 cytokine immunotherapy was tested in the phase Ib source study. Sequencing was performed with immunoSEQ multiplex PCR; in TCRdb, only in-frame clones are kept and a portion is missing. The table lists around 88,000 clones, roughly 88% of them singletons. Specimen: tumor tissue, collected after IRX-2 immunotherapy. This TCR came from a human donor with breast cancer.

The CDR3 protein is CASNSPGAANEKLFF. The CDR3 nucleotides read TGTGCCAGTAATAGCCCGGGGGCAGCTAATGAAAAACTGTTTTTT. The genes are TRBV28 and TRBJ1-4; tentatively, D is TRBD1 (6 bases). Looked up from germline, CDR1 is MDHEN and CDR2 is SYDVKM. Trimming took 9 bases from V and 3 from J, leaving 17 bases between them. The CDR3 runs to 15 residues.